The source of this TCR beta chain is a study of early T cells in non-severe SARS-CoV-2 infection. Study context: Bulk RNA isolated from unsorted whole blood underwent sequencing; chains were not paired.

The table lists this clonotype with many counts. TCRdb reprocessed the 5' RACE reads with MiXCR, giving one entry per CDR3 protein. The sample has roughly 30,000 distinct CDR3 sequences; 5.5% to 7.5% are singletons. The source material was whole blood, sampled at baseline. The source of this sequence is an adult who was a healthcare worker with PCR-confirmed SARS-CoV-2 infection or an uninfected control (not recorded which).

The CDR3 sequence is CASSYESSGANVLTF. The CDR3 bases are TGTGCCAGCAGTTACGAGAGCTCTGGGGCCAACGTCCTGACTTTC. This chain joins TRBV6-5 and TRBJ2-6; D gene ambiguous. The CDR3 sequence is 15 residues long. Germline CDR1 reads MNHEY; CDR2 reads SVGAGI. V was trimmed by 2 bases and J by 0 bases, leaving 5 bases between them.